What follows are 26 T cell receptor beta chains derived from one specimen sequenced in a study of a mutant IDH1 vaccine in newly diagnosed glioma. Antigen specificity for these receptors is unknown. Time point meaning: week 11, during vaccination. Each dose of the vaccine consisted of 300 ug of mutant IDH1 20-mer peptide, with topical imiquimod. Here immunoSEQ multiplex PCR was the method, and the copy in TCRdb shows in-frame clones only, minus some. Among about 66,000 clones listed, about 88% were seen once. The sequences come from PBMCs, collected from a glioma patient whose treatment included an IDH1 peptide vaccine. The receptor source for this set is a woman aged 45-65 years with glioma.

This clone was seen more than once but under ten times. The chain uses TRBV6-1 and TRBJ1-1, with TRBD1 matching 8 bases. The trim removed 3 bases at V and 2 bases at J, leaving 2 bases unmatched. Germline values: CDR1 MNHNS, CDR2 SASEGT. The CDR3 contains 14 residues. The CDR3 coding sequence is TGTGCCAGCAGTGAGGACAGGGTTAACACTGAAGCTTTCTTT. This gives the protein CASSEDRVNTEAFF.

This clone was picked up a small number of times. The chain links TRBV27 to TRBJ2-7; 9 nucleotides match TRBD1. Germline loops: CDR1 MNHEY, CDR2 SMNVEV (reference sequence). J lost 5 bases, V lost 0 bases, and 5 bases had no gene match. CDR3 length: 15 residues. The CDR3 protein is CASSLSGTGWNEQYF. Written as DNA, the CDR3 is TGTGCCAGCAGTTTATCCGGGACAGGGTGGAACGAGCAGTACTTC.

The CDR3 region has the DNA TGCGCCAGCAGCCCCCTCAAGACTAGCGGGGGTTACCCCTACAATGAGCAGTTCTTC. Amino acids: CASSPLKTSGGYPYNEQFF. The rearrangement joins TRBV4-1 to TRBJ2-1, with 12 bases identical to TRBD2. The J segment lost 2 bases and the V segment lost 4 bases, leaving 12 bases of the junction unmatched. CDR1 is MGHRA and CDR2 is YSYEKL in the germline V gene. The CDR3 length is 19 residues.

The table lists this clone with a count of one. This chain connects TRBV19 to TRBJ2-5; TRBD1 matches at 8 bases. Trimming cost V 6 bases and J 5 bases; bases outside gene matches: 8. CDR1 is LNHDA, CDR2 SQIVND, per germline (reference sequence). The CDR3 sequence is 14 residues long. The CDR3 DNA is TGTGCCAGTAGCAGGACAGGGTTGACGGAGACCCAGTACTTC. Translated, it gives CASSRTGLTETQYF.

The chain carries TRBV19 and TRBJ1-5, with 8 bases fitting TRBD1. Germline CDR1 reads LNHDA; CDR2 reads SQIVND (reference sequence). Losses at the gene ends were 5 bases for V and 5 bases for J; bases not matched to a gene: 5. The CDR3 spans 14 residues. In nucleotides, the CDR3 is TGTGCCAGTAGTCTTCAGGGGGCGTATCAGCCCCAGCATTTT. This sequence encodes CASSLQGAYQPQHF.

The rearrangement links TRBV6-1 to TRBJ2-2; 7 positions agree with TRBD1. J was trimmed by 7 bases and V by 1 base; bases with no gene match: 21. This CDR3 has 20 amino acids. Germline V gives CDR1 MNHNS, CDR2 SASEGT. CDR3 nucleotide sequence: TGTGCCAGCAGTGAAGAAGGTGGCTCCGGGACAGTGTTTTGGCACGGGGAGCTGTTTTTT. Encoded protein: CASSEEGGSGTVFWHGELFF.

The chain carries TRBV7-9 and TRBJ1-6; 7 nucleotides align to TRBD1. Looked up from germline, CDR1 is SEHNR and CDR2 is FQNEAQ (reference sequence). CDR3 size: 18 residues. Trimming took 5 bases from V and 0 from J; bases not matched to a gene: 10. The CDR3 nucleotides read TGTGCCAGCAGCGTTGGGACAGTGCTGAGCTCCTATAATTCACCCCTCCACTTT. It encodes CASSVGTVLSSYNSPLHF.

The chain links TRBV2 to TRBJ2-5; 11 bases agree with TRBD1. This CDR3 comprises 14 residues. Trimming took 5 bases from V and 5 from J; bases not matched to a gene: 4. Per the germline V gene, CDR1 is SNHLY and CDR2 is FYNNEI. The CDR3 sequence: CASSRDRGSETQYF. The CDR3 DNA is TGTGCCAGCAGTCGGGACAGGGGGAGTGAGACCCAGTACTTC.

The rearrangement links TRBV5-4 to TRBJ2-1; 9 positions agree with TRBD1. The CDR3 covers 15 residues. V lost 3 bases and J lost 4; bases outside the gene matches: 5. Germline V gives CDR1 SGHNT, CDR2 YYREEE (reference sequence). As DNA, the CDR3 is TGTGCCAGCAGCTCGACAGGGGGAGTGTACAATGAGCAGTTCTTC. The encoded protein is CASSSTGGVYNEQFF.

The genes are TRBV6-6 and TRBJ1-1; D not certain. Between the trimmed V and J ends, which lost 2 bases and 1 base, there was a span of 2 bases. The length of the CDR3 is 12 residues. Germline CDR1 reads MNHNY; CDR2 reads SVGAGI (reference sequence). The CDR3 is CASSYRNTEAFF. For the CDR3, the DNA is TGTGCCAGCAGTTACAGGAACACTGAAGCTTTCTTT.

The sample holds one count of this clone. The chain uses TRBV7-9 and TRBJ1-4; D perhaps matches TRBD1 (6 bases). V shed 8 bases and J shed 7 bases, with 17 bases lying between them. The CDR3 has 14 residues. Germline CDR1 reads SEHNR; CDR2 reads FQNEAQ (reference sequence). The CDR3 sequence is CASARGGAFEKLFF. CDR3 in DNA: TGTGCCAGCGCCCGAGGGGGGGCTTTTGAAAAACTGTTTTTT. Supplemented by reference TRBV7-9 and TRBJ1-4, the full variable domain reads DTGVSQNPRHKITKRGQNVTFRCDPISEHNRLYWYRQTLGQGPEFLTYFQNEAQLEKSRLLSDRFSAERPKGSFSTLEIQRTEQGDSAMYLCASARGGAFEKLFFGSGTQLSVL.

The CDR3 loop reads CASSPLPGEAFF. The CDR3 coding sequence is TGTGCCAGCAGCCCCCTTCCGGGGGAAGCTTTCTTT. This chain connects TRBV7-6 to TRBJ1-1; D not resolved. Looked up from germline, CDR1 is SGHVS and CDR2 is FNYEAQ. The V end lost 5 bases, the J end lost 8 bases, and 12 bases lay between the germline ends. This CDR3 contains 12 residues.

The rearrangement links TRBV6-5 to TRBJ1-2, with 7 bases fitting TRBD1. Germline loops: CDR1 MNHEY, CDR2 SVGAGI. The CDR3 has 16 amino acids. V shed 0 bases, J shed 4 bases, and the junction held 8 bases outside the gene matches. The CDR3 region has the DNA TGTGCCAGCAGTTACTCGCAACTGGACAGGTTCTATGGCTACACCTTC. Residues: CASSYSQLDRFYGYTF.

This CDR3 reads CASSPPGRLSGNTIYF. The CDR3 DNA sequence: TGTGCCAGCAGCCCTCCGGGACGGCTCTCTGGAAACACCATATATTTT. The chain is built from TRBV7-8 and TRBJ1-3; D possibly corresponds to TRBD1 (5 bases). There are 16 residues in the CDR3. CDR1 is SGHVS, CDR2 FQNEAQ, per germline. Trimming took 5 bases from V and 0 from J, leaving 14 bases between them.

This chain connects TRBV2 to TRBJ1-2; tentative D call: TRBD1 (5 bases). The germline V gene encodes CDR1 SNHLY and CDR2 FYNNEI. The CDR3 runs to 15 residues. V lost 4 bases and J lost 4, with 16 bases in between. In DNA, the CDR3 is TGTGCCAGCAGTGTAAATTGGGGACGGGCCTATGGCTACACCTTC. Translation: CASSVNWGRAYGYTF. Together with reference TRBV2 and TRBJ1-2, the CDR3 gives the full variable domain: EPEVTQTPSHQVTQMGQEVILRCVPISNHLYFYWYRQILGQKVEFLVSFYNNEISEKSEIFDDQFSVERPDGSNFTLKIRSTKLEDSAMYFCASSVNWGRAYGYTFGSGTRLTVV.

The chain links TRBV4-3 to TRBJ2-3; maybe TRBD1 (6 bases). The CDR3 consists of 18 residues. Trimming pared 4 bases from V and 6 bases from J, leaving 26 bases between. Germline V gene lookup returns CDR1 LGHNA and CDR2 YSLEER. In nucleotides, the CDR3 is TGCGCCAGCAGCCTCACGGCCGGCCTAGCCCTCAGGGGTGATACGCAGTATTTT. Protein sequence: CASSLTAGLALRGDTQYF.

The chain carries TRBV15 and TRBJ1-5; D ambiguous. This CDR3 spans 14 amino acids. Trimming pared 0 bases from V and 4 bases from J, leaving 7 bases between. Germline values: CDR1 LNHNV, CDR2 YYDKDF (reference sequence). The CDR3 sequence: CATSRDPANQPQHF. The CDR3 bases are TGTGCCACCAGCAGAGATCCGGCTAATCAGCCCCAGCATTTT.

This clone was counted a single time. The CDR3: CASSPGIEGEQYF. CDR3 nucleotides: TGTGCCAGCTCACCCGGGATTGAAGGCGAGCAGTACTTC. V and J are TRBV18 and TRBJ2-7, with D possibly being TRBD2 (5 bases). Trimming removed 3 bases from V and 6 bases from J, with 12 bases in between. CDR1 is KGHSH and CDR2 is LQKENI in the germline V gene. The CDR3 is 13 residues long.

This sequence joins TRBV7-2 and TRBJ2-3; D gene uncertain. The V end lost 1 base, the J end lost 2 bases, and 22 bases lay between the germline ends. This CDR3 is 19 amino acids long. Germline values: CDR1 SGHTA, CDR2 FQGNSA. The CDR3 reads CASSLVSGFGYEDTDTQYF. As DNA, the CDR3 is TGTGCCAGCAGCTTAGTTTCAGGTTTCGGGTATGAGGACACAGATACGCAGTATTTT.

The chain uses TRBV6-5 and TRBJ1-2; D is possibly TRBD1 (5 bases). The V gene's germline CDR1 is MNHEY and CDR2 SVGAGI. The V end lost 5 bases, the J end lost 0 bases, and 13 bases lay between the germline ends. The CDR3 has 15 residues. The CDR3 protein is CASSPPGLPNYGYTF. The CDR3 coding sequence is TGTGCCAGCAGTCCGCCGGGGCTTCCTAACTATGGCTACACCTTC.

This clone was seen more than once but under ten times. CDR3 sequence (DNA): TGTGCCAGCAGCCCCTTTGGGGACCCTGAGACCCAGTACTTC. This encodes CASSPFGDPETQYF. The rearrangement uses TRBV11-2 and TRBJ2-5, with D tentatively TRBD1 or TRBD2 (5 bases each). The length of the CDR3 is 14 residues. V was clipped by 5 bases and J by 5 bases, with 15 bases between them. Germline CDR1 and CDR2: SGHAT and FQNNGV.

The chain links TRBV5-1 to TRBJ2-5; 8 bases are a match to TRBD1. This CDR3 is built from 13 residues. Germline CDR1 reads SGHRS; CDR2 reads YFSETQ. The V segment lost 4 bases and the J segment 3 bases; nucleotides outside the gene matches: 2. The CDR3 reads CASSRGQEETQYF. Here the CDR3 DNA reads TGCGCCAGCAGCCGGGGACAGGAAGAGACCCAGTACTTC.

The chain couples TRBV5-6 to TRBJ1-4; D is undetermined. The V gene lost 0 bases and the J gene lost 6 bases, with 3 bases spanning the gap. Per the germline V gene, CDR1 is SGHDT and CDR2 is YYEEEE. The CDR3 loop spans 12 amino acids. CDR3 in amino acids: CASSLDDEKLFF. CDR3 nucleotide sequence: TGTGCCAGCAGCTTGGATGATGAAAAACTGTTTTTT.

The chain employs TRBV29-1 and TRBJ2-7; 9 bases map to TRBD1. CDR1 is SQVTM and CDR2 is ANQGSEA in the germline V gene. Trimming removed 6 bases from V and 3 bases from J; junction bases left unmatched: 9. The CDR3 has 14 residues. CDR3 sequence reads: CSVAGTGIVYEQYF. In DNA, the CDR3 is TGCAGCGTAGCCGGGACAGGGATTGTCTACGAGCAGTACTTC.

This rearrangement joins TRBV7-2 to TRBJ2-4; D perhaps matches TRBD2 (6 bases). Germline loops: CDR1 SGHTA, CDR2 FQGNSA. The CDR3 runs to 14 residues. Trimming shortened V by 6 bases and J by 9 bases, and 18 bases separated the two germline ends. CDR3 in amino acids: CASSPSLVEGIQYF. The CDR3, as DNA: TGTGCCAGCAGTCCGTCACTAGTGGAGGGCATTCAGTACTTC.

V is TRBV5-1 and J is TRBJ1-1, with D perhaps matching TRBD1 (6 bases). With 3 bases removed from V and 5 bases from J, the gap between germline ends came to 11 bases. Germline CDR1 and CDR2: SGHRS and YFSETQ. The CDR3 loop spans 13 amino acids. Here the CDR3 reads CASSSQGGTEAFF. The CDR3 DNA reads TGCGCCAGCAGCTCACAGGGCGGGACTGAAGCTTTCTTT.